Each of the 20 T cell receptor beta chains below was sequenced from the same sample in a study of shared clonotypes between healthy human individuals. Profiling relied on immunoSEQ multiplex PCR, and the TCRdb table lists in-frame clones only, not all of them. Of around 1.1 million clones in the sample, 70% to 80% are singletons; the top ten hold roughly 0.65%. Sequenced material: memory CD4+ T cells from PBMCs. Subset specified: CD45RA-negative fraction. The receptors were gathered from a young man in good health. Some clones in this sample may be carry-over from other donors' samples.

The rearrangement links TRBV5-1 to TRBJ2-7; D perhaps matches TRBD2 (6 bases). CDR3 length: 15 residues. V shed 5 bases and J shed 0 bases, with 15 bases lying between them. Germline V CDR1 and CDR2: SGHRS, YFSETQ. Written as DNA, the CDR3 is TGCGCCAGCAGGCGGGAAAGTCTTTCCTCCTACGAGCAGTACTTC. Its translation: CASRRESLSSYEQYF.

This sequence joins TRBV5-1 and TRBJ2-5, with 12 nucleotides matching TRBD2. The CDR3 spans 16 residues. With 4 bases clipped from V and 5 bases from J, the junction kept 9 bases outside the gene matches. Germline V gene lookup returns CDR1 SGHRS and CDR2 YFSETQ. This CDR3 is CASSATTSGRLETQYF. The CDR3, as DNA: TGCGCCAGCAGCGCCACGACTAGCGGGAGACTGGAGACCCAGTACTTC. The full variable domain, rest sourced from reference TRBV5-1 and TRBJ2-5, is KAGVTQTPRYLIKTRGQQVTLSCSPISGHRSVSWYQQTPGQGLQFLFEYFSETQRNKGNFPGRFSGRQFSNSRSEMNVSTLELGDSALYLCASSATTSGRLETQYFGPGTRLLVL.

The rearrangement joins TRBV5-1 to TRBJ2-1; TRBD2 aligns across 11 bases. This CDR3 is 16 amino acids long. J gave up 1 base and V 0 bases, and 0 bases lay outside the gene matches. Germline CDR1 reads SGHRS; CDR2 reads YFSETQ. The CDR3 coding sequence is TGCGCCAGCAGCTTGGTAGCGGGAGGGTCCTACAATGAGCAGTTCTTC. Translation gives CASSLVAGGSYNEQFF.

The CDR3 loop reads CASSPLRSGRETQYF. CDR3 DNA: TGTGCCAGCAGCCCCTTGCGGTCGGGGCGAGAGACCCAGTACTTC. The chain links TRBV7-3 to TRBJ2-5, with D perhaps given as TRBD1 or TRBD2 (5 bases each). Germline CDR1 and CDR2: SGHTA and FQGTGA. CDR3 length: 15 residues. The V gene lost 5 bases and the J gene lost 4 bases, with 17 bases spanning the gap.

This rearrangement joins TRBV6-5 to TRBJ2-2; TRBD1 aligns across 8 bases. V dropped 6 bases and J dropped 10; count of bases not matched to a gene: 13. The germline V gene encodes CDR1 MNHEY and CDR2 SVGAGI. This CDR3 has 15 residues. The CDR3 loop reads CASSHNRGWLEELFF. The CDR3 coding sequence is TGTGCCAGCAGCCATAACAGGGGGTGGTTAGAGGAGCTGTTTTTT.

The chain recombines TRBV7-3 with TRBJ2-5, with D maybe TRBD2 (6 bases). The germline V and J ends were trimmed by 5 bases and 2 bases, with 9 bases remaining between them. CDR3 length: 13 residues. The germline gives CDR1 SGHTA, CDR2 FQGTGA. CDR3 nucleotides: TGTGCCAGCAGCCCGGGACTTCAAGAGACCCAGTACTTC. Translated: CASSPGLQETQYF.

This chain uses TRBV4-1 with TRBJ1-5; the match to TRBD1 covers 7 bases. This CDR3 is built from 15 residues. J lost 0 bases, V lost 4 bases, and 3 bases had no gene match. Looked up from germline, CDR1 is MGHRA and CDR2 is YSYEKL. This CDR3 is CASSLRTGSNQPQHF. DNA for the CDR3: TGCGCCAGCAGCCTCAGGACAGGTAGCAATCAGCCCCAGCATTTT.

The chain couples TRBV11-2 to TRBJ2-1, with D uncertain. This CDR3 has 12 amino acids. Trimming stripped 5 bases from V and 7 bases from J, with 9 bases between. Germline V gives CDR1 SGHAT, CDR2 FQNNGV. DNA for the CDR3: TGTGCCAGCAGCCAAGACCGGAATGAGCAGTTCTTC. As protein: CASSQDRNEQFF.

The V and J genes are TRBV18 and TRBJ2-1, with 8 bases lining up with TRBD1. Unmatched junction bases numbered 5, after V lost 5 bases and J lost 2 bases. Germline-derived CDR1 and CDR2 are KGHSH and LQKENI. This CDR3 has 15 residues. The CDR3 region has the DNA TGTGCCAGCTCAGCCCAGGGGGCCGCCTACAATGAGCAGTTCTTC. Its translation is CASSAQGAAYNEQFF.

The chain has TRBV27 and TRBJ1-4; no definite D call. Germline V lookup: CDR1 MNHEY, CDR2 SMNVEV (reference sequence). Deletions cut 6 bases from V and 2 bases from J, with 10 bases between. The CDR3 has 14 amino acids. CDR3 protein: CASSPPGTNEKLFF. The CDR3 DNA is TGTGCCAGCAGCCCGCCCGGGACTAATGAAAAACTGTTTTTT. The entire variable domain, with the rest obtained from reference TRBV27 and TRBJ1-4, is as follows: EAQVTQNPRYLITVTGKKLTVTCSQNMNHEYMSWYRQDPGLGLRQIYYSMNVEVTDKGDVPEGYKVSRKEKRNFPLILESPSPNQTSLYFCASSPPGTNEKLFFGSGTQLSVL.

V gene TRBV11-1 combines with J gene TRBJ1-4, with D perhaps matching TRBD1 (6 bases). The germline V gene encodes CDR1 SGHAT and CDR2 FQDESV (reference sequence). The germline V and J ends were trimmed by 2 bases and 6 bases, with 13 bases remaining between them. This CDR3 is 15 amino acids long. CDR3 coding DNA: TGTGCCAGCAGCTTATGGCAGGGGTTTGATGAAAAACTGTTTTTT. As protein: CASSLWQGFDEKLFF.

This clone was seen many times. The V gene is TRBV10-3, the J gene TRBJ2-2, with a weak D call TRBD2 (6 bases). This CDR3 contains 17 residues. Per germline, CDR1 ENHRY and CDR2 SYGVKD. V lost 5 bases and J lost 5, with 21 bases in between. Written as DNA, the CDR3 is TGTGCCATCAGTCGGGGGACGGGGGTTGTCCTTACCGGGGAGCTGTTTTTT. Residues: CAISRGTGVVLTGELFF.

This chain connects TRBV11-3 to TRBJ2-7; D call uncertain. The germline V gene encodes CDR1 SGHNT and CDR2 YENEEA. The CDR3 has 13 residues. The V end was cut by 4 bases, the J end by 6 bases, with 13 bases between. The CDR3, as DNA: TGTGCCAGCAGCTCAGAGGTAACCTCCGAGCAGTACTTC. Translated: CASSSEVTSEQYF. Supplemented by reference TRBV11-3 and TRBJ2-7, the full variable domain reads EAGVVQSPRYKIIEKKQPVAFWCNPISGHNTLYWYLQNLGQGPELLIRYENEEAVDDSQLPKDRFSAERLKGVDSTLKIQPAELGDSAVYLCASSSEVTSEQYFGPGTRLTVT.

This clone appeared many times. The genes are TRBV7-2 and TRBJ1-1; no clear D. Looked up from germline, CDR1 is SGHTA and CDR2 is FQGNSA. Trimming left V 5 bases short and J 5 bases short, with 15 bases between. CDR3 length equals 14 residues. CDR3 protein: CASSHRFLGTEAFF. The CDR3 DNA is TGTGCCAGCAGCCACCGCTTCTTGGGGACTGAAGCTTTCTTT.

The V call is TRBV27, the J call TRBJ2-2, with 9 bases matching TRBD1. Looked up from germline, CDR1 is MNHEY and CDR2 is SMNVEV (reference sequence). The CDR3 sequence is 14 residues long. Germline trimming cut 6 bases from V and 7 bases from J; bases unmatched to any gene: 6. The CDR3 loop reads CASRRTGAGGELFF. The CDR3 nucleotides are TGTGCCAGCAGGCGGACAGGGGCCGGCGGGGAGCTGTTTTTT.

A word on this clone: In the same sample, other DNA sequences code for this CDR3. V and J are TRBV20-1 and TRBJ2-1; D gene uncertain. Germline V lookup: CDR1 DFQATT, CDR2 SNEGSKA (reference sequence). V lost 3 bases to trimming and J lost 7 bases, with 7 bases between them. CDR3 size: 11 residues. The CDR3 DNA reads as TGCAGTGCTAGCCCGGGTAATGAGCAGTTCTTC. Protein sequence: CSASPGNEQFF.

The table lists this clone with a few counts. The chain couples TRBV2 to TRBJ1-2, with 9 bases fitting TRBD1. Per the germline V gene, CDR1 is SNHLY and CDR2 is FYNNEI. The CDR3 runs to 13 residues. V dropped 8 bases and J dropped 7; count of bases not matched to a gene: 8. This CDR3 is CASVTGTGSGYTF. CDR3 nucleotide sequence: TGTGCCAGCGTGACCGGGACAGGGTCTGGCTACACCTTC.

In its sample, this clone was seen many times. V and J are TRBV11-2 and TRBJ2-5, with a weak D call TRBD2 (6 bases). CDR3 size: 15 residues. V lost 6 bases to trimming and J lost 1 base, with 15 bases between them. CDR1 is SGHAT and CDR2 is FQNNGV in the germline V gene. The CDR3 loop is CASRGLRRAQETQYF. In DNA, the CDR3 is TGTGCCAGCAGGGGCCTTCGGAGGGCCCAAGAGACCCAGTACTTC.

V usage is TRBV7-3 and J usage is TRBJ2-1; weak D call: TRBD1 (7 bases). This CDR3 has 16 amino acids. The germline V gene encodes CDR1 SGHTA and CDR2 FQGTGA. V was trimmed by 5 bases and J by 6 bases, leaving 20 bases between them. The CDR3: CASSPTAGQRGNEQFF. CDR3 in DNA: TGTGCCAGCAGCCCAACGGCGGGACAGAGGGGCAATGAGCAGTTCTTC.

The chain uses TRBV29-1 and TRBJ1-1, with D perhaps TRBD1 (5 bases). V dropped 1 base and J dropped 4 bases, with 13 bases sitting between them. The CDR3 is 14 residues long. Germline values: CDR1 SQVTM, CDR2 ANQGSEA. The CDR3, as DNA: TGCAGCGTTGAAGGAGGGAGGGGAAGCACTGAAGCTTTCTTT. Its protein product is CSVEGGRGSTEAFF. Full variable domain (remainder filled in from reference TRBV29-1 and TRBJ1-1): SAVISQKPSRDICQRGTSLTIQCQVDSQVTMMFWYRQQPGQSLTLIATANQGSEATYESGFVIDKFPISRPNLTFSTLTVSNMSPEDSSIYLCSVEGGRGSTEAFFGQGTRLTVV.